Listed here are 29 T cell receptor beta chains from one sample, sequenced in a study of patients and donors after allogeneic stem cell transplantation. TCRdb reprocessed the RT-PCR reads with MiXCR, giving one entry per CDR3 protein. The sample has about 70,000 distinct CDR3 sequences, around 27% seen once. The sequencing input was blood, either unsorted or a sorted T cell fraction (not recorded which). All receptors derive from a human donor who was either an allogeneic HSCT recipient or a stem cell or donor lymphocyte infusion donor (not recorded which). It is not recorded whose cells these are; they may come from a transplant donor.

The rearrangement uses TRBV7-9 and TRBJ2-2; D is possibly TRBD1 (7 bases). V was clipped by 5 bases and J by 1 base, with 17 bases between them. Germline CDR1 SEHNR, CDR2 FQNEAQ (reference sequence). The CDR3 length is 17 residues. The chain's CDR3 is CASSRTGDSLNTGELFF. For the CDR3, the DNA is TGTGCCAGCAGCCGAACAGGGGACTCACTGAACACCGGGGAGCTGTTTTTT. Based on the CDR3 plus reference TRBV7-9 and TRBJ2-2, the full variable domain is DTGVSQNPRHKITKRGQNVTFRCDPISEHNRLYWYRQTLGQGPEFLTYFQNEAQLEKSRLLSDRFSAERPKGSFSTLEIQRTEQGDSAMYLCASSRTGDSLNTGELFFGEGSRLTVL.

This clonotype has at least ten counts. The gene calls are TRBV12-3 or TRBV12-4 and TRBJ1-3; no firm D call. Trimming shortened V by 0 bases and J by 0 bases, and 6 bases separated the two germline ends. The CDR3 covers 15 residues. The CDR3 protein is CASSLATSSGNTIYF. In DNA, the CDR3 is TGTGCCAGCAGTTTAGCGACCAGCTCTGGAAACACCATATATTTT.

The chain recombines TRBV7-9 with TRBJ2-1, with D perhaps TRBD1 or TRBD2 (5 bases each). The CDR3 has 12 amino acids. Trimming removed 5 bases at V and 6 bases at J, with 8 bases between. Germline CDR1 reads SEHNR; CDR2 reads FQNEAQ (reference sequence). The CDR3 DNA reads as TGTGCCAGCAGCCTCGGGACCAATGAGCAGTTCTTC. Translated, it gives CASSLGTNEQFF.

The V and J genes are TRBV21-1 and TRBJ2-2; the D call TRBD1 from the table was never checked on the DNA. TRBV21-1 is given as a pseudogene. The CDR3 is 16 residues long. The CDR3 protein is CAIPPDRDRNTGELFF. Here the CDR3 DNA reads TGTGCCATCCCACCCGACCGGGACAGGAACACCGGGGAGCTGTTTTTT.

The CDR3 DNA reads TGCGCCAGCAGCATCCGGACTAGCGGGAGTGGCACAGATACGCAGTATTTT. Translating gives CASSIRTSGSGTDTQYF. The V call is TRBV5-1, the J call TRBJ2-3, with TRBD2 identical over 13 bases. The germline CDR1 and CDR2 sequences are SGHRS and YFSETQ. The CDR3 extends over 17 amino acids. Trimming cost V 4 bases and J 1 base; bases outside gene matches: 6.

This clonotype occurred a few times. This chain joins TRBV28 and TRBJ2-3, with D maybe TRBD2 (7 bases). The CDR3 runs 15 residues. The V gene's germline CDR1 is MDHEN and CDR2 SYDVKM. The V end was cut by 7 bases, the J end by 3 bases, with 17 bases between. The CDR3 here is CASKQRGGATDTQYF. The CDR3 DNA sequence: TGTGCCAGCAAGCAGAGGGGGGGTGCTACAGATACGCAGTATTTT.

This chain joins TRBV27 and TRBJ2-7; 9 bases match TRBD1. Trimming removed 6 bases from V and 3 bases from J; junction bases left unmatched: 9. This CDR3 comprises 15 residues. CDR1 is MNHEY and CDR2 is SMNVEV in the germline V gene (reference sequence). The CDR3 spells CASSNLWDRDYEQYF. CDR3 sequence (DNA): TGTGCCAGCAGCAATTTATGGGACAGGGACTACGAGCAGTACTTC.

V usage is TRBV5-1 and J usage is TRBJ2-5, with 13 bases lining up with TRBD2. J gave up 2 bases and V 0 bases, and 1 base lay outside the gene matches. This CDR3 spans 16 amino acids. The germline V gene has CDR1 SGHRS and CDR2 YFSETQ. The CDR3 spells CASSLGLAGGQETQYF. Here the CDR3 DNA reads TGCGCCAGCAGCTTGGGACTAGCGGGGGGTCAAGAGACCCAGTACTTC.

The chain is built from TRBV15 and TRBJ2-2; D call uncertain. Trimming stripped 0 bases from V and 4 bases from J, with 12 bases between. The germline CDR1 and CDR2 sequences are LNHNV and YYDKDF (reference sequence). The CDR3 has 16 amino acids. The CDR3 here is CATSRDRDEGTGELFF. The CDR3 DNA sequence: TGTGCCACCAGCAGAGATAGGGATGAAGGCACCGGGGAGCTGTTTTTT.

The chain is built from TRBV7-9 and TRBJ2-7; 7 bases line up with TRBD2. CDR3 size: 15 residues. In germline, CDR1 is SEHNR, CDR2 FQNEAQ (reference sequence). V was pared by 5 bases and J by 3 bases, with 10 bases of the junction left unmatched. For the CDR3, the DNA is TGTGCCAGCAGCCCTAAACTAGCGAAAGACTACGAGCAGTACTTC. As protein: CASSPKLAKDYEQYF. The variable domain in full, with the rest retrieved from reference TRBV7-9 and TRBJ2-7, is DTGVSQNPRHKITKRGQNVTFRCDPISEHNRLYWYRQTLGQGPEFLTYFQNEAQLEKSRLLSDRFSAERPKGSFSTLEIQRTEQGDSAMYLCASSPKLAKDYEQYFGPGTRLTVT.

V and J are TRBV29-1 and TRBJ2-1; D tentatively reads TRBD1 or TRBD2 (5 bases each). The V end was cut by 7 bases, the J end by 7 bases, with 5 bases between. Per the germline V gene, CDR1 is SQVTM and CDR2 is ANQGSEA. The length of the CDR3 is 9 residues. The CDR3 region is CSGGNEQFF. CDR3 in DNA: TGCAGCGGGGGGAATGAGCAGTTCTTC.

In its sample, this clonotype was seen a few times. The V call is TRBV11-2, the J call TRBJ2-7; D might be TRBD1 (6 bases). The V end lost 3 bases, the J end lost 4 bases, and 13 bases lay between the germline ends. CDR3 length equals 14 residues. Germline CDR1 reads SGHAT; CDR2 reads FQNNGV. The CDR3 DNA follows: TGTGCCAGCAGCTTTCCCGGACAGTCATACGAGCAGTACTTC. Its protein product is CASSFPGQSYEQYF.

This chain joins TRBV5-1 and TRBJ2-7; D is uncertain. The CDR3 sequence is 14 residues long. The germline V gene has CDR1 SGHRS and CDR2 YFSETQ. V lost 4 bases to trimming and J lost 3 bases, with 14 bases between them. CDR3 sequence: CASSPGGVSYEQYF. CDR3 DNA sequence: TGCGCCAGCAGCCCGGGTGGGGTTAGCTACGAGCAGTACTTC. Together with reference TRBV5-1 and TRBJ2-7, the CDR3 gives the full variable domain: KAGVTQTPRYLIKTRGQQVTLSCSPISGHRSVSWYQQTPGQGLQFLFEYFSETQRNKGNFPGRFSGRQFSNSRSEMNVSTLELGDSALYLCASSPGGVSYEQYFGPGTRLTVT.

This chain uses TRBV12-3 or TRBV12-4 with TRBJ2-1; 10 positions agree with TRBD2. J lost 3 bases, V lost 5 bases, and 4 bases had no gene match. The CDR3 sequence is 15 residues long. In DNA form, the CDR3 reads TGTGCCAGCAGTGGCCCTAGCGGGGGCTACAATGAGCAGTTCTTC. Residues: CASSGPSGGYNEQFF.

This clonotype has just a few counts. The chain has TRBV12-3 or TRBV12-4 and TRBJ2-1; no clear D. Trimming left V 7 bases short and J 1 base short, with 14 bases between. The CDR3 runs 15 residues. The CDR3 loop is CASTIRTESYNEQFF. The CDR3 DNA sequence: TGTGCCAGCACCATCCGGACGGAGTCCTACAATGAGCAGTTCTTC.

This clonotype was detected only once. This chain connects TRBV7-2 to TRBJ2-3; D is unclear. V was shortened by 1 base and J by 8 bases, with 7 bases between the two germline ends. There are 12 residues in the CDR3. CDR1 and CDR2 from the germline V gene are SGHTA and FQGNSA. CDR3 sequence: CASSLVTGTQYF. The CDR3, as DNA: TGTGCCAGCAGCTTAGTAACTGGTACGCAGTATTTT.

V usage is TRBV24-1 and J usage is TRBJ2-7, with D maybe TRBD1 (6 bases). V dropped 2 bases and J dropped 5 bases, with 18 bases sitting between them. This CDR3 comprises 16 residues. Per germline, CDR1 KGHDR and CDR2 SFDVKD. CDR3 sequence reads: CATSDSSGVGPDEQYF. In nucleotides, the CDR3 is TGTGCCACCAGTGATTCCTCAGGGGTGGGGCCCGACGAGCAGTACTTC.

The chain has TRBV20-1 and TRBJ1-2; tentatively, D is TRBD1 (6 bases). Germline V gene lookup returns CDR1 DFQATT and CDR2 SNEGSKA (reference sequence). CDR3 length: 17 residues. Trimming took 0 bases from V and 4 from J, leaving 21 bases between them. This chain's CDR3 is CSARDILQGSGPYGYTF. CDR3 nucleotides: TGCAGTGCTAGAGATATCTTACAGGGCTCCGGTCCCTATGGCTACACCTTC.

V is TRBV3-1 and J is TRBJ2-3; D not resolved. V lost 4 bases and J lost 1, with 12 bases in between. CDR1 and CDR2 from the germline V gene are LGHDT and YNNKEL (reference sequence). The CDR3 consists of 15 residues. In DNA, the CDR3 is TGTGCCAGCAGCCCCACTTTTTGGCGCACAGATACGCAGTATTTT. This translates into CASSPTFWRTDTQYF.

This clonotype was seen only a few times. The CDR3 sequence is CASREGPSNSPLHF. CDR3 sequence (DNA): TGTGCCAGCAGGGAGGGGCCGTCAAATTCACCCCTCCACTTT. The chain is built from TRBV21-1 and TRBJ1-6. TRBV21-1 is an annotated pseudogene. The CDR3 spans 14 residues.

This clonotype has a count of ten or more. The rearrangement uses TRBV5-1 and TRBJ2-2; 8 bases align to TRBD2. Unmatched junction bases numbered 13, after V lost 0 bases and J lost 6 bases. Germline values: CDR1 SGHRS, CDR2 YFSETQ. There are 18 residues in the CDR3. The CDR3 DNA is TGCGCCAGCAGCTTGGCCGGATGGAGCGGGAGCGACTCCGGGGAGCTGTTTTTT. Encoded protein: CASSLAGWSGSDSGELFF.

The table lists this clonotype with a few counts. The V gene is TRBV12-3 or TRBV12-4, the J gene TRBJ1-5; tentative D call: TRBD1 (5 bases). V was pared by 5 bases and J by 0 bases, with 14 bases between. This CDR3 comprises 16 residues. In nucleotides, the CDR3 is TGTGCCAGCAGTCCGGGACCGGTTAGTAGCAATCAGCCCCAGCATTTT. This encodes CASSPGPVSSNQPQHF.

This clonotype was counted only a few times. The chain is built from TRBV12-3 or TRBV12-4 and TRBJ1-1; D might be TRBD1 (6 bases). The CDR3 extends over 11 amino acids. Trimming took 2 bases from V and 11 from J, leaving 9 bases between them. The CDR3 loop is CASSLTGRAFF. The CDR3 nucleotides are TGTGCCAGCAGTTTAACAGGGAGGGCTTTCTTT.

In its sample, this clonotype was seen many times. J is TRBJ1-5 and V is TRBV7-9; 10 nucleotides match TRBD1. The V gene end was trimmed by 4 bases and the J gene end by 6 bases; junction bases not matched to a gene: 3. This CDR3 has 14 residues. Germline loops: CDR1 SEHNR, CDR2 FQNEAQ (reference sequence). CDR3 protein: CASSSTGGIQPQHF. CDR3 nucleotides: TGTGCCAGCAGCTCGACAGGGGGCATTCAGCCCCAGCATTTT.

CDR3 sequence (DNA): TGCGCCAGCAGTTCGACTCAGGGGACCTACGAGCAGTACTTC. Encoded protein: CASSSTQGTYEQYF. This chain uses TRBV5-1 with TRBJ2-7, with a tentative D call TRBD1 (6 bases). V gave up 5 bases and J gave up 2 bases, with 14 bases separating them. Germline assignment: CDR1 SGHRS and CDR2 YFSETQ. The CDR3 is 14 residues long.

V and J are TRBV9 and TRBJ1-2; possibly TRBD1 for D (6 bases). The CDR3 is 15 residues long. The V gene's germline CDR1 is SGDLS and CDR2 YYNGEE. V was cut by 3 bases and J by 0 bases, with 12 bases left in between. CDR3 nucleotides: TGTGCCAGCAGCGCCCGGACAGCGACTAACTATGGCTACACCTTC. Translated, it gives CASSARTATNYGYTF.

This clonotype showed up just a few times. The rearrangement links TRBV7-2 to TRBJ2-3; 8 nucleotides line up with TRBD1. Germline V gene sequence: CDR1 SGHTA, CDR2 FQGNSA. The CDR3 sequence is 15 residues long. V lost 1 base, J lost 5 bases, and 5 bases stayed unmatched. The CDR3 loop is CASSLVRGLGDTQYF. The CDR3 DNA reads as TGTGCCAGCAGCTTAGTCAGGGGGCTGGGAGATACGCAGTATTTT.

This clonotype was counted a few times. V is TRBV9 and J is TRBJ1-2; D possibly corresponds to TRBD1 (6 bases). Per germline, CDR1 SGDLS and CDR2 YYNGEE. The CDR3 extends over 16 amino acids. The germline V and J ends were trimmed by 4 bases and 5 bases, with 21 bases remaining between them. The CDR3, as DNA: TGTGCCAGCAGCCCATCCACTTGGGGGCAGGAGTATGGCTACACCTTC. Residues: CASSPSTWGQEYGYTF.

V gene TRBV29-1 combines with J gene TRBJ1-3; D possibly corresponds to TRBD1 (6 bases). The CDR3 extends over 15 amino acids. The germline V gene encodes CDR1 SQVTM and CDR2 ANQGSEA. Between the trimmed V and J ends, which lost 0 bases and 2 bases, there was a span of 11 bases. CDR3: CSVEDFAGAGNTIYF. CDR3 nucleotides: TGCAGCGTTGAAGATTTTGCAGGGGCTGGAAACACCATATATTTT.